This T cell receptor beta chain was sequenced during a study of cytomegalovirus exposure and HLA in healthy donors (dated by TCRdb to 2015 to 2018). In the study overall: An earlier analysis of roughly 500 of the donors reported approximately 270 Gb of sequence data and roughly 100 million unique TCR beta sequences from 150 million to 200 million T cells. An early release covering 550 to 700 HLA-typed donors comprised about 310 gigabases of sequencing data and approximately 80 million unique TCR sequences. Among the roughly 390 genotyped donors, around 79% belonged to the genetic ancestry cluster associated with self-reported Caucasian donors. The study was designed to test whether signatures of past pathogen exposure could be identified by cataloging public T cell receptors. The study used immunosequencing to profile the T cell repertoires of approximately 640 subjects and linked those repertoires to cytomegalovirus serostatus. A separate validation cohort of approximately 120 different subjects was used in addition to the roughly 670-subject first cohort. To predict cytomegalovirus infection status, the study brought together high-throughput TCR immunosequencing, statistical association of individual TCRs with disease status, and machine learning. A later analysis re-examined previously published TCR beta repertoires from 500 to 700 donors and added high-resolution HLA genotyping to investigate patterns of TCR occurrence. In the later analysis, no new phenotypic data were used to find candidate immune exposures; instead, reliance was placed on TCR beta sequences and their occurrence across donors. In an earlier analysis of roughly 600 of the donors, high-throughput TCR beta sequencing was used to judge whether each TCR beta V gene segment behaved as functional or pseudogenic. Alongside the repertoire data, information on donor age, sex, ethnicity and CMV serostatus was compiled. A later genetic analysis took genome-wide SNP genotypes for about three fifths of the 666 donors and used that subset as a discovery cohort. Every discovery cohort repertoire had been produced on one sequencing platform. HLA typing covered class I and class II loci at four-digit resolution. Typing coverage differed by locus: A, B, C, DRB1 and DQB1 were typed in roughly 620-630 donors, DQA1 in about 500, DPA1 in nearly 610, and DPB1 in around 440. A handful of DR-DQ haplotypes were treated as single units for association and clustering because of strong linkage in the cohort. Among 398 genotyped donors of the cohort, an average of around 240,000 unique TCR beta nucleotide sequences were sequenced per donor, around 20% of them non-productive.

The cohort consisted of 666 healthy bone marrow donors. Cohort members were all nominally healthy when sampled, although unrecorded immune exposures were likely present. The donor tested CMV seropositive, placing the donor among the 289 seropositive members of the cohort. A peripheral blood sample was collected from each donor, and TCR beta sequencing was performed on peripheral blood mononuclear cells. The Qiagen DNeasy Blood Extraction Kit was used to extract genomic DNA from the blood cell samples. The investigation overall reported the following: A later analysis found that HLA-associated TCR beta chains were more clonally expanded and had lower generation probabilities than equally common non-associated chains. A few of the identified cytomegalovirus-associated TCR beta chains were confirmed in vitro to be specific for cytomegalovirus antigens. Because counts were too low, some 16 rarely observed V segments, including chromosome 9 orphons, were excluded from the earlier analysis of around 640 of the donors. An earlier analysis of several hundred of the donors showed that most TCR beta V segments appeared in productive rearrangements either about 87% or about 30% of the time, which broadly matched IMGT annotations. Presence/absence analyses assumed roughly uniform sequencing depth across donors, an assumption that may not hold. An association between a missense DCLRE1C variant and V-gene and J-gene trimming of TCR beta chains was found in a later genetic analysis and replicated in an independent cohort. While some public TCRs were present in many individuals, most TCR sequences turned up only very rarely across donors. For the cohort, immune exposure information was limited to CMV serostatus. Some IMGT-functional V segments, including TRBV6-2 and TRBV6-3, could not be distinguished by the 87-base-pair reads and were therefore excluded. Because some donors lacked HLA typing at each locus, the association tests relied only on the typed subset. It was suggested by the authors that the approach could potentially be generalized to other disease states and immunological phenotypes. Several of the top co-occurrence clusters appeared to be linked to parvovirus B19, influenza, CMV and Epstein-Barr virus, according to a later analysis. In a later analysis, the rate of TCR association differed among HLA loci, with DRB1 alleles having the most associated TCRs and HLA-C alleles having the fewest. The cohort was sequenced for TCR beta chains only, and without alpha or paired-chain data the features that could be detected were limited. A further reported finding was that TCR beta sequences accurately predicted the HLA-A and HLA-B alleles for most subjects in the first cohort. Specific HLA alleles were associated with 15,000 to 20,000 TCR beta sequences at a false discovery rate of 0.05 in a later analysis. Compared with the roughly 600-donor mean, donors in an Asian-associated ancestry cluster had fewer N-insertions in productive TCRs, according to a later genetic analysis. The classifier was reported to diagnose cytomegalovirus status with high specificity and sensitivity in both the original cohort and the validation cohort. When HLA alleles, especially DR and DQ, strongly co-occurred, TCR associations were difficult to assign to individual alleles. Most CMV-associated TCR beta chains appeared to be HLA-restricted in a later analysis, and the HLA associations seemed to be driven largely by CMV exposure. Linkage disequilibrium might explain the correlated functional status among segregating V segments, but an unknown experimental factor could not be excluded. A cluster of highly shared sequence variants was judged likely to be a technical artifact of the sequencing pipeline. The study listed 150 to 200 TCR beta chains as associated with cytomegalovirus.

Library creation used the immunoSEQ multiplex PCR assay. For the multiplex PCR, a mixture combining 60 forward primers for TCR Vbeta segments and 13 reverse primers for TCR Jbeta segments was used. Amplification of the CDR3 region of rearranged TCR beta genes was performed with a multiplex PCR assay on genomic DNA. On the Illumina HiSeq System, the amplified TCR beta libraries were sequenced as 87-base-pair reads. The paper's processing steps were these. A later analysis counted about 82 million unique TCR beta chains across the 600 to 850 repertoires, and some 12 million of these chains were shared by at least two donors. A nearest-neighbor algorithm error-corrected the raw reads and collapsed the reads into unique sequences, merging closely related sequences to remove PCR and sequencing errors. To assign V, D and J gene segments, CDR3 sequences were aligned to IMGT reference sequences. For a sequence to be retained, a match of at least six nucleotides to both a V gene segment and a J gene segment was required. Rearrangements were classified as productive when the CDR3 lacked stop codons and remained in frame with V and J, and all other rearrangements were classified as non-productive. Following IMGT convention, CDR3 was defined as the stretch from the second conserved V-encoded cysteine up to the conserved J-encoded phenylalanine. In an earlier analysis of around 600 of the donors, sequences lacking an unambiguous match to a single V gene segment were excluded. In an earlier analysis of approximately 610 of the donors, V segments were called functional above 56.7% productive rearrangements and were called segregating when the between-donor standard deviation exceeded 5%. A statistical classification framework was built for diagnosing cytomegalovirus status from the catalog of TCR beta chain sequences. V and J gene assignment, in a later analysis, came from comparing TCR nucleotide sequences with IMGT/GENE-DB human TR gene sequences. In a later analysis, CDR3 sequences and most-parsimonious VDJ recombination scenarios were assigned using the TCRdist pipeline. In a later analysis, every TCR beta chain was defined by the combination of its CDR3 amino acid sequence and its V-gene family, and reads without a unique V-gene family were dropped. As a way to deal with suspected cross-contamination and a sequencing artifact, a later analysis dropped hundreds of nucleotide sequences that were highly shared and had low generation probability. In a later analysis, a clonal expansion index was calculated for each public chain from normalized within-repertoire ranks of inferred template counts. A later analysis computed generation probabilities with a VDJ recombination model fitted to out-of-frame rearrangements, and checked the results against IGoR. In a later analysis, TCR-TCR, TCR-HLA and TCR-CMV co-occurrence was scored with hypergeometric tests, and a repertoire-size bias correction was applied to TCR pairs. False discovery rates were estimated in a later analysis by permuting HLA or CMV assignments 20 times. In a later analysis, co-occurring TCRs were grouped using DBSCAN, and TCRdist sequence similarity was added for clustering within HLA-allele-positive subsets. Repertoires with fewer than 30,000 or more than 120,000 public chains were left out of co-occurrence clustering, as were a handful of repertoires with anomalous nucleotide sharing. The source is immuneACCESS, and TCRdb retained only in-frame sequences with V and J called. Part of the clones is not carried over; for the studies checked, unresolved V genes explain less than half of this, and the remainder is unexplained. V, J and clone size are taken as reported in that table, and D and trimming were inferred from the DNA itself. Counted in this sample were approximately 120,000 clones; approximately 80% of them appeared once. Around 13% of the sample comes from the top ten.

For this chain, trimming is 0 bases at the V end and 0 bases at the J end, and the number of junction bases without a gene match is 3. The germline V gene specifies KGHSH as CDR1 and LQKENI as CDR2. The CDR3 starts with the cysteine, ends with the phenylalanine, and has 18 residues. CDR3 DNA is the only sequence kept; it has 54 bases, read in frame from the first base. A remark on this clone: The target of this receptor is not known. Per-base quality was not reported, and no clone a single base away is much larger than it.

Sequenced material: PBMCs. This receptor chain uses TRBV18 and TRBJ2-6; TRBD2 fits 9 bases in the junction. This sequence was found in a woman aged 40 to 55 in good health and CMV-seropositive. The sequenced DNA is TGTGCCAGCTCACCACCGGGACTAGCAGGCTCTGGGGCCAACGTCCTGACTTTC. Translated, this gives CASSPPGLAGSGANVLTF.